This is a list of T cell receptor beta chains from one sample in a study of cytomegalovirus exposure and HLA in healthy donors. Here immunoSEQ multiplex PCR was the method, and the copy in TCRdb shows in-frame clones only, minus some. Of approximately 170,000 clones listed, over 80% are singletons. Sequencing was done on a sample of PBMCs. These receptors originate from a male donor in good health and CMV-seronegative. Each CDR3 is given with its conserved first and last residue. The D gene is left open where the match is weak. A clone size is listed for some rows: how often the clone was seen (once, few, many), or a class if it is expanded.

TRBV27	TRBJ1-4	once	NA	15	TGTGCCAGCAGTCAGTCATGGACAGTTTCTGAAAAACTGTTTTTT	CASSQSWTVSEKLFF
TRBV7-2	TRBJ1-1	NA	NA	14	TGTGCCAGCAGCCTGGGGCGGGGGAGCACTGAAGCTTTCTTT	CASSLGRGSTEAFF
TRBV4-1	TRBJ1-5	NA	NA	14	TGCGCCAGCAGCCAAACGGTCATCCGTCAGCCCCAGCATTTT	CASSQTVIRQPQHF
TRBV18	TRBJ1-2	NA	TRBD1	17	TGTGCCAGCTCACCACCGATGAGGGACAGGTTTGACTATGGCTACACCTTC	CASSPPMRDRFDYGYTF
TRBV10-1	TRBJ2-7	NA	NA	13	TGCGCCAGCAGTGACCACAGCTCCTACGAGCAGTACTTC	CASSDHSSYEQYF
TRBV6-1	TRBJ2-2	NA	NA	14	TGTGCCAGCATTCCGGGGAGCTACACCGGGGAGCTGTTTTTT	CASIPGSYTGELFF
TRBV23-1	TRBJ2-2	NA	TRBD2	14	TGCGCCAGCAGTCTAGGGAGGGACACCGGGGAGCTGTTTTTT	CASSLGRDTGELFF
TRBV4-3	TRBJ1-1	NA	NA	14	TGCGCCAGCAGCCAAGATCTATCGAGCGGGGAAGCTTTCTTT	CASSQDLSSGEAFF
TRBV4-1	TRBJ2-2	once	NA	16	TGCGCCAGCAGCCACAAACAGGGACGGTACACCGGGGAGCTGTTTTTT	CASSHKQGRYTGELFF
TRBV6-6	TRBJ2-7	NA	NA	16	TGTGCCAGCAGTGGATGGGACACACGTACCTCCTACGAGCAGTACTTC	CASSGWDTRTSYEQYF
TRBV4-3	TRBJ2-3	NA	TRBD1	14	TGCGCCAGCAGCCCAGGGGGTTGGGGCGATACGCAGTATTTT	CASSPGGWGDTQYF
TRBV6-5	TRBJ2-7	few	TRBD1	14	TGTGCCAGCAGTTACGGGACAGTAGTCTACGAGCAGTACTTC	CASSYGTVVYEQYF
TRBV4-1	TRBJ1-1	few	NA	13	TGCGCCAGCAGCCAGAGGGAGGGCACTGAAGCTTTCTTT	CASSQREGTEAFF
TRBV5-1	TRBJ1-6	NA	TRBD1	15	TGCGCCAGCAGCGTGGGACAGGGGTTAAGGTCACCCCTCCACTTT	CASSVGQGLRSPLHF
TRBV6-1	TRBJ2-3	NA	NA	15	TGTGCCAGCAGCGCTCGTTGGGGGGGCACAGATACGCAGTATTTT	CASSARWGGTDTQYF
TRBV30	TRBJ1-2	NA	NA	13	TGTGCCTGGGGTGACGGGTCTCCGGGTGGCTACACCTTC	CAWGDGSPGGYTF
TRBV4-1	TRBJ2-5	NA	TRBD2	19	TGCGCCAGCAGCTCCCAGAAGATAGCGGGGGGGGATAACCAAGAGACCCAGTACTTC	CASSSQKIAGGDNQETQYF
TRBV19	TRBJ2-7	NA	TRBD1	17	TGTGCCAGTAGTATTGAAAGTGCCGGGACAGGGCTATACGAGCAGTACTTC	CASSIESAGTGLYEQYF
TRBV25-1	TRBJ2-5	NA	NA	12	TGTGCCAGCAGCCACCCATCGGGGACCCAGTACTTC	CASSHPSGTQYF
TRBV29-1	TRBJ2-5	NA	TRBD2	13	TGCAGCGGCGCTAGCGGGGCCCGGGAGACCCAGTACTTC	CSGASGARETQYF
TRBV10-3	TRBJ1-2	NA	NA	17	TGTGCCATCAGTCCCAGGTCGAGTGGGCGCCTTAACTATGGCTACACCTTC	CAISPRSSGRLNYGYTF
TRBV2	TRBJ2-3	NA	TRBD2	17	TGTGCCAGCAGTGAATCAGTAGCGGGGGGGTTCACAGATACGCAGTATTTT	CASSESVAGGFTDTQYF
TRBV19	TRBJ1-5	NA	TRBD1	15	TGTGCCAGTACGCTCCAGGGGGCCGGCAATCAGCCCCAGCATTTT	CASTLQGAGNQPQHF
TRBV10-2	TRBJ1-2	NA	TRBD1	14	TGCGCCGCCTCCCCAAGGGGACAGGGGGATGGCTACACCTTC	CAASPRGQGDGYTF